Listed below are T cell receptor beta chains from one sample, sequenced in a study of cytomegalovirus exposure and HLA in healthy donors. Data came from immunoSEQ multiplex PCR; TCRdb stores just in-frame clones and leaves some out. The listing contains approximately 110,000 clones. The source material was PBMCs. The receptors here all came from a young man in good health and CMV-seronegative. The conserved cysteine and the conserved F or W are not part of the CDR3 here.

j_call,v_call,cdr3_aa
TRBJ1-5,TRBV2,ASREDRGGSNQPQH
TRBJ1-4,TRBV10-3,AISEAAGTGGDEKLF
TRBJ2-3,TRBV11-3,ASSDSTSTDTQY
TRBJ1-1,TRBV7-3,ASSSHRVENTEAF
TRBJ1-1,TRBV13,ASNSVTLMGRRAF
TRBJ2-1,TRBV7-8,ASSVLSRTYNEQF
TRBJ2-2,TRBV25-1,ASSNRGLGGDTGELF
TRBJ2-7,TRBV5-1,ASSLAGLASLGSYEQY
TRBJ2-1,TRBV7-2,ASSPGLEGNEQF
TRBJ2-2,TRBV5-1,ASREAARVVGTGELF
TRBJ1-1,TRBV19,ASSEWTGDTEAF
TRBJ2-6,TRBV6-1,ASSDISGANVLT
TRBJ1-2,TRBV6-5,ASSYLTGYGYT
TRBJ2-1,TRBV12-5,ASGPWEGSYNEQF
TRBJ1-1,TRBV4-1,ASSQDQGARTEAF